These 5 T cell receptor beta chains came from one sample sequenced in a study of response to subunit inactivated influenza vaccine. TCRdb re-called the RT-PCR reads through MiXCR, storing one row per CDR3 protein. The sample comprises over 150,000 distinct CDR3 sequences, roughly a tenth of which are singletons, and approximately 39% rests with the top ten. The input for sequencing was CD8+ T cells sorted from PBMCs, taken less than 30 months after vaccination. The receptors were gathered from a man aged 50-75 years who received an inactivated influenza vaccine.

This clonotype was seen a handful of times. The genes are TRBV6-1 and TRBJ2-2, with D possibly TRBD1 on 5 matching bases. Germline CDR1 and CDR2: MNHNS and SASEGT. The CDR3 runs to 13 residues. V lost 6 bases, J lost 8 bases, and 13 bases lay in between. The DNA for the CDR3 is TGTGCCAGCAGGCCTACAGGATGGGGGGAGCTGTTTTTT. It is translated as CASRPTGWGELFF.

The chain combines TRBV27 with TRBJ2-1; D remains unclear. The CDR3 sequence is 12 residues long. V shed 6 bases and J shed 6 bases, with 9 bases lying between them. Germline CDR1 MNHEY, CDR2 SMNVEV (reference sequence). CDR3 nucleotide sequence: TGTGCCAGCAGAGAAGTTTCCAATGAGCAGTTCTTC. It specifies CASREVSNEQFF.

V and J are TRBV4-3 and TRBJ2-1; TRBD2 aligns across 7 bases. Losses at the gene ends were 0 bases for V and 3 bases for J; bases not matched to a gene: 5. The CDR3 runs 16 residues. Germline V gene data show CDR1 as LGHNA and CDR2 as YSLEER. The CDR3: CASSQDLAEGYNEQFF. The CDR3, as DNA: TGCGCCAGCAGCCAAGATCTAGCGGAGGGCTACAATGAGCAGTTCTTC.

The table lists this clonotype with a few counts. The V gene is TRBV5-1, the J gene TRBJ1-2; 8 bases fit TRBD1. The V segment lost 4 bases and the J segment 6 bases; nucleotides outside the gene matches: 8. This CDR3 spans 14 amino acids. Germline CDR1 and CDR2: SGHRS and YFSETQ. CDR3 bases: TGCGCCAGCAGCGTAACCGGGACAGGTCATGGCTACACCTTC. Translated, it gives CASSVTGTGHGYTF.

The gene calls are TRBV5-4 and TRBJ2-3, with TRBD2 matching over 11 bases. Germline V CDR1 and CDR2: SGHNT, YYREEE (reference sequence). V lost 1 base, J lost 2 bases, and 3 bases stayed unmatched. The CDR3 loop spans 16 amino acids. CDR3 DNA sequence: TGTGCCAGCAGCTTGCGACTAGCGGGATACACAGATACGCAGTATTTT. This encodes CASSLRLAGYTDTQYF.